The clone carrying this T cell receptor (beta chain) was counted between two and nine times. The antigen remains unidentified. CDR3 length: 13 amino acids. Germline V CDR1 and CDR2: SNHLY, FYNNEI. V lost 4 bases and J lost 2, with 9 bases in between. The source of the sample is a study of cytotoxic CD8 clonotypes in ibrutinib-treated CLL. The study, taken as a whole, reports: Higher clonality was seen at ibrutinib response and a return toward baseline at progression. The study found public clonotypes uncommon, contracting or stable on treatment.

Assay used: immunoSEQ multiplex PCR; TCRdb lists only in-frame clones, some missing. The sample has 200,000 to 250,000 clones, roughly 65% seen once. The chain links TRBV2 to TRBJ2-7; D remains ambiguous. The sequence was collected from a human donor with chronic lymphocytic leukemia. The material was PBMCs, obtained after 12 months of ibrutinib treatment. This CDR3 reads CASSGTITYEQYF. The CDR3, as DNA: TGTGCCAGCAGTGGGACCATCACCTACGAGCAGTACTTC.